Presented here are 29 T cell receptor beta chains from one specimen sequenced in a study of cytomegalovirus exposure and HLA in healthy donors. The study ran its PCR with 60 Vbeta and 13 Jbeta primers. Data came from immunoSEQ multiplex PCR; TCRdb stores just in-frame clones and leaves some out. The sample lists around 150,000 clones, 80% to 90% occurring once. Material for sequencing was PBMCs. The receptors were sampled from a man aged 45 to 65 in good health and CMV-seropositive.

The chain carries TRBV6-5 and TRBJ2-3; 7 nucleotides agree with TRBD2. CDR1 is MNHEY, CDR2 SVGAGI, per germline. The trim removed 2 bases at V and 0 bases at J, leaving 2 bases unmatched. The CDR3 is made up of 15 amino acids. DNA for the CDR3: TGTGCCAGCAGTTACGAGCGGGGTAGCACAGATACGCAGTATTTT. This encodes CASSYERGSTDTQYF.

This chain joins TRBV7-9 and TRBJ1-1; D unresolved. The ends were cut back, 10 bases at V and 5 bases at J, with 8 bases in the middle. The germline CDR1 and CDR2 sequences are SEHNR and FQNEAQ (reference sequence). CDR3 length: 10 residues. The CDR3 is CATGSTEAFF. As DNA, the CDR3 is TGTGCCACAGGAAGTACTGAAGCTTTCTTT.

This chain links TRBV4-1 with TRBJ1-5; the D gene is possibly TRBD1 (5 bases). CDR1 MGHRA and CDR2 YSYEKL come from the germline V gene. V was trimmed by 1 base and J by 5 bases, leaving 9 bases between them. The CDR3 has 14 amino acids. The CDR3 DNA follows: TGCGCCAGCAGCCAAGGCCCCAGGGATCAGCCCCAGCATTTT. It encodes CASSQGPRDQPQHF.

V and J are TRBV19 and TRBJ2-7; TRBD1 is a possible D gene (6 bases). Germline CDR1 LNHDA, CDR2 SQIVND (reference sequence). Trimming stripped 10 bases from V and 0 bases from J, with 10 bases between. This CDR3 is built from 12 residues. In nucleotides, the CDR3 is TGTGCCATCGACAGGCGCTCCTACGAGCAGTACGTC. Protein product: CAIDRRSYEQYV.

J is TRBJ2-1 and V is TRBV14; 8 bases match TRBD1. V lost 4 bases to trimming and J lost 10 bases; unmatched junction nucleotides: 18. Germline CDR1 and CDR2: SGHDN and FVKESK. The CDR3 has 17 residues. For the CDR3, the DNA is TGTGCCAGCAGCCGGACCCCGGACAGGGTTACTTCTCGGGAGCAGTTCTTC. It encodes CASSRTPDRVTSREQFF.

This clone has just a few counts. The chain has TRBV15 and TRBJ2-2; 9 bases agree with TRBD2. J gave up 4 bases and V 5 bases, and 5 bases lay outside the gene matches. The length of the CDR3 is 15 residues. Germline CDR1 LNHNV, CDR2 YYDKDF (reference sequence). The CDR3 coding sequence is TGTGCCACCAGCCCGACAGCGGGAGGCACCGGGGAGCTGTTTTTT. This sequence encodes CATSPTAGGTGELFF.

The chain joins TRBV2 to TRBJ1-5; possibly TRBD1 for D (6 bases). This CDR3 has 15 amino acids. The germline gives CDR1 SNHLY, CDR2 FYNNEI. The V end lost 5 bases, the J end lost 0 bases, and 11 bases lay between the germline ends. The CDR3 region has the DNA TGTGCCAGCAGTAGCCAGGGGCATAGCAATCAGCCCCAGCATTTT. Translation gives CASSSQGHSNQPQHF. Using reference TRBV2 and TRBJ1-5 for the parts outside the CDR3, the full variable domain is EPEVTQTPSHQVTQMGQEVILRCVPISNHLYFYWYRQILGQKVEFLVSFYNNEISEKSEIFDDQFSVERPDGSNFTLKIRSTKLEDSAMYFCASSSQGHSNQPQHFGDGTRLSIL.

Regarding this clone: One end of the junction is discordant with germline, which a read error may explain. This chain connects TRBV15 to TRBJ2-6; D is perhaps TRBD1 (5 bases). The CDR3 has 16 amino acids. Germline CDR1 is LNHNV and CDR2 is YYDKDF (reference sequence). The CDR3 is CATSRDKSSGANGLTF. The CDR3 nucleotides read TGTGCCACCAGCAGAGATAAGAGCTCTGGGGCCAACGGCCTGACTTTC.

A single count supports this clone. The chain is built from TRBV19 and TRBJ1-5; no clear D gene. This CDR3 is built from 14 residues. The V end was cut by 3 bases, the J end by 4 bases, with 10 bases between. CDR1 is LNHDA and CDR2 is SQIVND in the germline V gene (reference sequence). In DNA, the CDR3 is TGTGCCAGTAGTATTGTCTCAGGTAATCAGCCCCAGCATTTT. It yields the protein CASSIVSGNQPQHF.

This clone was seen just once. This chain links TRBV7-8 with TRBJ2-7, with D possibly matching TRBD1 (6 bases). This CDR3 has 16 amino acids. Trimming left V 5 bases short and J 2 bases short, with 19 bases between. Germline CDR1 and CDR2: SGHVS and FQNEAQ. CDR3 residues: CASSPRESQGTYEQYF. CDR3 nucleotides: TGTGCCAGCAGCCCTAGAGAATCCCAGGGGACCTACGAGCAGTACTTC.

V usage is TRBV6-5 and J usage is TRBJ2-7; TRBD1 matches at 9 bases. The CDR3 spans 12 residues. V was clipped by 4 bases and J by 5 bases; unmatched bases: 0. Germline V gives CDR1 MNHEY, CDR2 SVGAGI. CDR3 nucleotide sequence: TGTGCCAGCAGTTGGACAGGGGACGAGCAGTACTTC. Translation: CASSWTGDEQYF.

The chain carries TRBV7-9 and TRBJ2-5, with 10 bases that match TRBD2. J was trimmed by 1 base and V by 1 base; bases with no gene match: 6. The V gene's germline CDR1 is SEHNR and CDR2 FQNEAQ (reference sequence). The CDR3 sequence is 17 residues long. This chain's CDR3 is CASSLVEVAGGQETQYF. The CDR3, as DNA: TGTGCCAGCAGCTTAGTTGAAGTAGCGGGGGGCCAAGAGACCCAGTACTTC. Combining the CDR3 with reference TRBV7-9 and TRBJ2-5 gives the whole variable domain DTGVSQNPRHKITKRGQNVTFRCDPISEHNRLYWYRQTLGQGPEFLTYFQNEAQLEKSRLLSDRFSAERPKGSFSTLEIQRTEQGDSAMYLCASSLVEVAGGQETQYFGPGTRLLVL.

The genes are TRBV18 and TRBJ1-6; 7 bases are shared with TRBD1. The V segment lost 2 bases and the J segment 3 bases; nucleotides outside the gene matches: 1. The CDR3 sequence is 15 residues long. Germline V lookup: CDR1 KGHSH, CDR2 LQKENI. The CDR3 coding sequence is TGTGCCAGCTCACCAGGACAGGACTATAATTCACCCCTCCACTTT. Protein: CASSPGQDYNSPLHF.

This clone showed up just once. This chain uses TRBV9 with TRBJ1-3, with D maybe TRBD1 (5 bases). V was clipped by 0 bases and J by 2 bases, with 18 bases between them. The length of the CDR3 is 18 residues. CDR1 is SGDLS and CDR2 is YYNGEE in the germline V gene. The CDR3 sequence is CASSVDGNQGVPGNTIYF. CDR3 coding DNA: TGTGCCAGCAGCGTAGACGGCAATCAAGGGGTCCCTGGAAACACCATATATTTT.

For this clone: The junction differs from germline at one of its ends, possibly a read error. This chain uses TRBV7-9 with TRBJ1-5; D uncertain. The germline V gene has CDR1 SEHNR and CDR2 FQNEAQ (reference sequence). CDR3 length equals 17 residues. CDR3 residues: CSSSLDLSGAGNQPQHF. CDR3 sequence (DNA): TGTTCCAGCAGCTTAGACCTGTCCGGAGCGGGCAATCAGCCCCAGCATTTT.

The V gene is TRBV30, the J gene TRBJ1-6; D is possibly TRBD1 (6 bases). The germline CDR1 and CDR2 sequences are GTSNPN and SVGIG (reference sequence). V gave up 2 bases and J gave up 6 bases, with 8 bases separating them. The CDR3 covers 13 residues. The CDR3 bases are TGTGCCTGGAGTCCAGGGGTTAATTCACCCCTCCACTTT. It codes for CAWSPGVNSPLHF.

This clone was counted a single time. The chain couples TRBV6-1 to TRBJ2-7; 7 bases match TRBD1. The germline V gene encodes CDR1 MNHNS and CDR2 SASEGT. The CDR3 has 13 amino acids. After removal of 3 bases from V and 5 bases from J, the junction contained 4 bases not matched to a gene. The CDR3 coding sequence is TGTGCCAGCAGTGATCGACAGGGAAACGAGCAGTACTTC. Translated: CASSDRQGNEQYF.

The chain's CDR3 is CASRTGTGHNEKLFF. The CDR3 region has the DNA TGTGCCAGCAGAACCGGGACAGGGCATAATGAAAAACTGTTTTTT. The chain links TRBV5-6 to TRBJ1-4, with TRBD1 matching 9 bases. The CDR3 is 15 amino acids. V shed 5 bases, J shed 4 bases, and the junction held 6 bases outside the gene matches. The germline V gene encodes CDR1 SGHDT and CDR2 YYEEEE.

This clone was counted a single time. This chain links TRBV2 with TRBJ2-7; 7 nucleotides agree with TRBD1. CDR1 SNHLY and CDR2 FYNNEI come from the germline V gene. The CDR3 spans 15 residues. The junction had 14 bases not matched to a gene; V was cut back by 7 bases and J by 5 bases. The CDR3 loop is CASNLNRGSWDEQYF. CDR3 nucleotide sequence: TGTGCCAGCAACCTAAACAGGGGCTCTTGGGACGAGCAGTACTTC.

V is TRBV6-5 and J is TRBJ2-3; D might be TRBD2 (6 bases). CDR3 length: 14 residues. V gave up 6 bases and J gave up 2 bases, with 12 bases separating them. CDR1 MNHEY and CDR2 SVGAGI come from the germline V gene. CDR3 protein: CASSFAGPTDTQYF. In DNA, the CDR3 is TGTGCCAGCAGCTTCGCGGGACCCACAGATACGCAGTATTTT.

This chain joins TRBV5-1 and TRBJ1-3; 7 bases align to TRBD1. Germline assignment: CDR1 SGHRS and CDR2 YFSETQ. The trim removed 0 bases at V and 0 bases at J, leaving 3 bases unmatched. The CDR3 is made up of 16 amino acids. CDR3 sequence reads: CASSLAGTDSGNTIYF. In nucleotides, the CDR3 is TGCGCCAGCAGCTTGGCCGGGACAGACTCTGGAAACACCATATATTTT.

The J gene is TRBJ1-2, the V gene TRBV5-1, with 9 bases that match TRBD1. CDR1 is SGHRS, CDR2 YFSETQ, per germline. V shed 4 bases, J shed 6 bases, and the junction held 7 bases outside the gene matches. The CDR3 is 14 amino acids. CDR3 loop: CASSQGQGLNGYTF. CDR3 in DNA: TGCGCCAGCAGCCAGGGACAGGGACTGAATGGCTACACCTTC. The complete variable domain, with remaining parts taken from reference TRBV5-1 and TRBJ1-2, reads KAGVTQTPRYLIKTRGQQVTLSCSPISGHRSVSWYQQTPGQGLQFLFEYFSETQRNKGNFPGRFSGRQFSNSRSEMNVSTLELGDSALYLCASSQGQGLNGYTFGSGTRLTVV.

The genes are TRBV4-1 and TRBJ2-1; 12 bases agree with TRBD2. This CDR3 is 17 amino acids long. The germline V gene has CDR1 MGHRA and CDR2 YSYEKL. The trim removed 3 bases at V and 5 bases at J, leaving 8 bases unmatched. CDR3 nucleotides: TGCGCCAGCAGCCATGATCCTAGCGGGAGGGCCCACAATGAGCAGTTCTTC. It specifies CASSHDPSGRAHNEQFF.

V gene TRBV21-1 combines with J gene TRBJ2-7; the table's D gene call, TRBD1, was not cross checked with the DNA. TRBV21-1 is termed a pseudogene. CDR3 size: 12 residues. CDR3 bases: TGTGCCAGCAGCAAAGAAGGGGGCGAGCAGTACGTC. It specifies CASSKEGGEQYV.

The V gene is TRBV18, the J gene TRBJ1-5; 11 bases line up with TRBD1. Trimming took 1 base from V and 3 from J; bases not matched to a gene: 8. There are 18 residues in the CDR3. CDR1 is KGHSH, CDR2 LQKENI, per germline. CDR3 coding DNA: TGTGCCAGCTCACCACGGGGGACAGGGGGGGCCAACAATCAGCCCCAGCATTTT. Translation: CASSPRGTGGANNQPQHF.

This clone was seen a few times. The chain combines TRBV5-5 with TRBJ1-6; 12 bases align to TRBD1. Losses at the gene ends were 2 bases for V and 9 bases for J; bases not matched to a gene: 6. CDR3 length: 16 amino acids. Germline lookup yields CDR1 SGHKS and CDR2 YYEKEE (reference sequence). CDR3 sequence reads: CASSFAGQGAGSPLHF. The CDR3 nucleotides read TGTGCCAGCAGCTTCGCGGGACAGGGGGCAGGTTCACCCCTCCACTTT.

The chain carries TRBV5-4 and TRBJ2-7; D may be TRBD2 (5 bases). The V and J ends lost 1 base and 3 bases respectively, with 11 bases between them. CDR1 and CDR2 from the germline V gene are SGHNT and YYREEE (reference sequence). The CDR3 sequence is 14 residues long. The CDR3 loop is CASSLSGGFYEQYF. CDR3 nucleotide sequence: TGTGCCAGCAGCTTGTCCGGAGGCTTCTACGAGCAGTACTTC.

The CDR3 loop is CASSEGQGIIYEQYV. DNA of the CDR3: TGTGCCAGCAGTGAAGGACAGGGTATAATCTACGAGCAGTACGTC. The chain couples TRBV6-1 to TRBJ2-7; 7 nucleotides align to TRBD1. CDR1 and CDR2 from the germline V gene are MNHNS and SASEGT. Trimming cost V 1 base and J 3 bases; bases outside gene matches: 6. The CDR3 sequence is 15 residues long.

The rearrangement links TRBV4-1 to TRBJ2-3, with D possibly being TRBD1 (5 bases). Germline lookup yields CDR1 MGHRA and CDR2 YSYEKL. The CDR3 runs 15 residues. V gave up 3 bases and J gave up 4 bases, with 14 bases separating them. The CDR3 spells CASSQLLVGPDTQYF. The CDR3 DNA sequence: TGCGCCAGCAGCCAGCTCCTAGTGGGGCCAGATACGCAGTATTTT.